The next 13 T cell receptor beta chains were all read from a single sample in a study of identical twins. A single record per CDR3 protein comes from TCRdb applying MiXCR to the 5' RACE reads. Of 200,000 to 300,000 distinct CDR3 sequences in the sample, around 7% were seen once. This sample also belongs to another study, concerning yellow fever vaccine responses in identical twins.

What was sequenced was memory (CD45RO+) T cells sorted from blood. Receptor source: a woman between 18 and 30 years old in good health.

As concerns this clonotype: At one boundary the junction diverges from the germline segment, which might be a read error. CDR3 sequence: CASSQGQDKKGETQYF. The DNA for the CDR3 is TGTGCCAGCAGCCAGGGACAGGATAAGAAGGGAGAGACCCAGTACTTC. The chain uses TRBV4-1 and TRBJ2-5; 8 nucleotides agree with TRBD1. Germline V CDR1 and CDR2: MGHRA, YSYEKL. The CDR3 runs 16 residues.

This clonotype was recorded a few times. CDR3 nucleotide sequence: TGTGCCAGCAGCACTAGGAGGGGTCCCGAGTCACCCCTCCACTTT. It translates to CASSTRRGPESPLHF. The V gene is TRBV11-2, the J gene TRBJ1-6, with D maybe TRBD1 (5 bases). The ends were cut back, 5 bases at V and 10 bases at J, with 18 bases in the middle. The CDR3 loop spans 15 amino acids. Germline CDR1 and CDR2: SGHAT and FQNNGV.

This clonotype was seen ten or more times. The chain uses TRBV7-8 and TRBJ2-2; 7 nucleotides align to TRBD1. After removal of 5 bases from V and 4 bases from J, the junction contained 7 bases not matched to a gene. This CDR3 contains 15 residues. CDR1 and CDR2 from the germline V gene are SGHVS and FQNEAQ. The CDR3 protein is CASSPRQGATGELFF. The CDR3 DNA is TGTGCCAGCAGCCCTCGACAGGGTGCCACCGGGGAGCTGTTTTTT.

This clonotype was recorded many times. This chain joins TRBV18 and TRBJ1-5; TRBD1 aligns across 7 bases. Unmatched junction bases numbered 14, after V lost 3 bases and J lost 3 bases. This CDR3 spans 18 amino acids. CDR1 and CDR2 from the germline V gene are KGHSH and LQKENI. Written as DNA, the CDR3 is TGTGCCAGCTCACCGACCGGAAGTAAGGGGGCGATCAATCAGCCCCAGCATTTT. Translating it yields CASSPTGSKGAINQPQHF.

V gene TRBV6-5 combines with J gene TRBJ1-5, with 7 positions matching TRBD1. Trimming cost V 0 bases and J 0 bases; bases outside gene matches: 5. Germline lookup yields CDR1 MNHEY and CDR2 SVGAGI. The CDR3 is 17 residues long. This CDR3 reads CASSYSGTGDSNQPQHF. The CDR3 DNA follows: TGTGCCAGCAGTTACTCGGGTACAGGGGATAGCAATCAGCCCCAGCATTTT.

The chain carries TRBV6-1 and TRBJ2-6; a weak D match, TRBD2 (6 bases). CDR1 MNHNS and CDR2 SASEGT come from the germline V gene. With 6 bases removed from V and 0 bases from J, the gap between germline ends came to 12 bases. This CDR3 is 16 amino acids long. CDR3 nucleotide sequence: TGTGCCAGCAGGGGACTCACCGACTCTGGGGCCAACGTCCTGACTTTC. It translates to CASRGLTDSGANVLTF.

This chain uses TRBV11-3 with TRBJ2-1, with D maybe TRBD2 (6 bases). The germline V and J ends were trimmed by 5 bases and 8 bases, with 13 bases remaining between them. The germline V gene has CDR1 SGHNT and CDR2 YENEEA. CDR3 length equals 13 residues. CDR3 in DNA: TGTGCCAGCAGCCGAGGGACTTTTGATGAGCAGTTCTTC. It encodes CASSRGTFDEQFF.

This clonotype was counted a few times. The V gene is TRBV12-3 or TRBV12-4, the J gene TRBJ2-1, with TRBD1 matching 9 bases. This CDR3 spans 15 amino acids. V lost 4 bases, J lost 7 bases, and 8 bases stayed unmatched. The CDR3 region has the DNA TGTGCCAGCAGTTCGGGACAGGGCGTTGGGAATGAGCAGTTCTTC. Its translation is CASSSGQGVGNEQFF.

The rearrangement joins TRBV20-1 to TRBJ1-1; D uncertain. The CDR3 extends over 11 amino acids. Germline assignment: CDR1 DFQATT and CDR2 SNEGSKA (reference sequence). The V end lost 6 bases, the J end lost 8 bases, and 13 bases lay between the germline ends. For the CDR3, the DNA is TGCAGTGCGGACCAACCTCGGGAAGCTTTCTTT. Translation gives CSADQPREAFF.

At least ten counts were recorded for this clonotype. The chain joins TRBV7-9 to TRBJ2-1; D might be TRBD1 (6 bases). Per the germline V gene, CDR1 is SEHNR and CDR2 is FQNEAQ (reference sequence). Deletions cut 5 bases from V and 8 bases from J, with 16 bases between. CDR3 length: 14 residues. CDR3 DNA: TGTGCCAGCAGCCCCGGGACACCGAGGGATGAGCAGTTCTTC. The encoded protein is CASSPGTPRDEQFF.

This clonotype was found a few times. The chain employs TRBV20-1 and TRBJ1-1; possibly TRBD1 for D (5 bases). The CDR3 is 14 residues long. CDR1 is DFQATT, CDR2 SNEGSKA, per germline (reference sequence). V was trimmed by 2 bases and J by 1 base, leaving 11 bases between them. CDR3 nucleotides: TGCAGTGCTAGACCGGGGCCAGGGAACACTGAAGCTTTCTTT. It codes for CSARPGPGNTEAFF.

This clonotype was counted ten times or more. The chain uses TRBV4-1 and TRBJ2-7, with a tentative D call TRBD2 (6 bases). Trimming removed 5 bases from V and 4 bases from J, with 21 bases in between. Germline V gene data show CDR1 as MGHRA and CDR2 as YSYEKL. This CDR3 has 16 amino acids. CDR3 coding DNA: TGCGCCAGCAGCTCCCACCCACTCGGCCGGGAGTACGAGCAGTACTTC. Amino acid sequence: CASSSHPLGREYEQYF.

A few counts support this clonotype. The chain combines TRBV5-4 with TRBJ2-5, with unresolved D. The CDR3 has 14 residues. Germline V gene data show CDR1 as SGHNT and CDR2 as YYREEE (reference sequence). Deletions cut 2 bases from V and 2 bases from J, with 10 bases between. The CDR3 DNA sequence: TGTGCCAGCAGCTTATTCCACGGTCAAGAGACCCAGTACTTC. Translated: CASSLFHGQETQYF.